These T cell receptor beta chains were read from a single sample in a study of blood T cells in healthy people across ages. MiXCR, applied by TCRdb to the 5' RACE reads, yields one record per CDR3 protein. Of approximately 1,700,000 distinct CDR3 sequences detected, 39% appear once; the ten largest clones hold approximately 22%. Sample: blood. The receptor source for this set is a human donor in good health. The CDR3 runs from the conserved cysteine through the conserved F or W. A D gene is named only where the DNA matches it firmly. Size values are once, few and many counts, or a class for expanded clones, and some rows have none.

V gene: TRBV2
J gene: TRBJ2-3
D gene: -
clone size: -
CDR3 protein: CASSEYSDTQYF
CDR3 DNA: TGTGCCAGCAGTGAGTACTCAGATACGCAGTATTTT

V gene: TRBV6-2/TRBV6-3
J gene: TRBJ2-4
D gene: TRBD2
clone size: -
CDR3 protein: CASVFLAGGYNEQYF
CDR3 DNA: TGTGCCAGCGTATTCCTAGCGGGGGGTTACAATGAGCAGTACTTC

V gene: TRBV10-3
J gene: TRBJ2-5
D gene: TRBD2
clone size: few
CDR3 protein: CAISPRSGGHQETQYF
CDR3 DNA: TGTGCCATCAGCCCCCGGAGCGGGGGGCATCAAGAGACCCAGTACTTC

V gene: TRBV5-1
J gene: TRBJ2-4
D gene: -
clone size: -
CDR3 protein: CASSLGTVGDIQYF
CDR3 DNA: TGCGCCAGCAGCTTGGGGACCGTTGGAGACATTCAGTACTTC

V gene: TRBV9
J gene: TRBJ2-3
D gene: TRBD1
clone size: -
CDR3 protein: CASSVDPGQGITDTQYF
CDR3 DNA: TGTGCCAGCAGCGTAGACCCGGGACAGGGAATTACAGATACGCAGTATTTT

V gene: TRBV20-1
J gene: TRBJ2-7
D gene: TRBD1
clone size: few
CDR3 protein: CSAPGQSVYEQYF
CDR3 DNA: TGCAGTGCCCCGGGACAGTCCGTCTACGAGCAGTACTTC

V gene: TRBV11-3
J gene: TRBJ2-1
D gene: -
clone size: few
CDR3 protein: CASSRRMGGADNEQFF
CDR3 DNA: TGTGCCAGCAGCAGGAGGATGGGGGGCGCGGACAATGAGCAGTTCTTC

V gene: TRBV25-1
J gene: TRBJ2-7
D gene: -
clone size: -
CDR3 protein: CASSELLGGHTYEQYF
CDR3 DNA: TGTGCCAGCAGTGAATTGCTAGGGGGACACACCTACGAGCAGTACTTC

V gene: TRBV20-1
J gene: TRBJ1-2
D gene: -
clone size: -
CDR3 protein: CSARVQGLGNGYTF
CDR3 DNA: TGCAGTGCTAGAGTCCAGGGGCTGGGCAATGGCTACACCTTC

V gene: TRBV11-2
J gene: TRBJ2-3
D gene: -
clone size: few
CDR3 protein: CASSLILRAGTDTQYF
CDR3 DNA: TGTGCCAGCAGCTTAATCCTCAGGGCTGGCACAGATACGCAGTATTTT

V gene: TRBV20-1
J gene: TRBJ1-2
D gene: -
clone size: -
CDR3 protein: CSPRAGDGYTF
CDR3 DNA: TGCAGTCCCAGGGCAGGGGATGGCTACACCTTC

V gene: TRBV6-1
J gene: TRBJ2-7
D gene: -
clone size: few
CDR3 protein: CASRKQNYEQYF
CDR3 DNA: TGTGCCAGCAGAAAACAGAACTACGAGCAGTACTTC

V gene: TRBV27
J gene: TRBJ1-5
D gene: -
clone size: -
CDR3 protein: CASSPAGWAGDQPQHF
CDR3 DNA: TGTGCCAGCAGTCCCGCCGGCTGGGCGGGAGATCAGCCCCAGCATTTT

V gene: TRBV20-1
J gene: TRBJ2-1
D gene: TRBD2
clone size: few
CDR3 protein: CSASPGLAVYNEQFF
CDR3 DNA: TGCAGTGCTAGTCCAGGACTAGCGGTCTACAATGAGCAGTTCTTC

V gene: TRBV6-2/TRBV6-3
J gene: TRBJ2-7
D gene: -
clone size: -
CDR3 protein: CVSTGPWADEQYF
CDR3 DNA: TGTGTCAGCACGGGCCCATGGGCAGACGAGCAGTACTTC

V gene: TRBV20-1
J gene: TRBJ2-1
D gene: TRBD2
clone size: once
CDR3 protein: CSARAIGLAGSSYNEQFF
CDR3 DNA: TGCAGTGCTAGGGCTATAGGACTAGCGGGGTCGTCCTACAATGAGCAGTTCTTC

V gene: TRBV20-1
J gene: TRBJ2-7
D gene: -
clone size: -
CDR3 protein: CSARLGGYEQYF
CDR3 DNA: TGCAGTGCCAGGCTTGGGGGCTACGAGCAGTACTTC

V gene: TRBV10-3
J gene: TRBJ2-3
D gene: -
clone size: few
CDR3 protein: CAISEPSSRAAVTDTQYF
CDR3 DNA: TGTGCCATCAGTGAGCCGTCGTCGCGAGCCGCGGTCACAGATACGCAGTATTTT

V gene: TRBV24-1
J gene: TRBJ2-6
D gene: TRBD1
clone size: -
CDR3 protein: CATSHGTAYEQDF
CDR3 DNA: TGTGCCACCTCTCACGGGACAGCCTACGAGCAGGACTTC

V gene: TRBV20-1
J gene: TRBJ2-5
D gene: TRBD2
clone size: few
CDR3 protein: CSAAGTSGGQETQYF
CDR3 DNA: TGCAGTGCCGCCGGGACTAGCGGGGGGCAAGAGACCCAGTACTTC

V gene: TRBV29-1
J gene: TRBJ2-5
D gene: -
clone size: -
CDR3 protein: CGVQGRLIHETQYF
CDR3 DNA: TGCGGCGTCCAAGGCAGGCTAATCCACGAGACCCAGTACTTC

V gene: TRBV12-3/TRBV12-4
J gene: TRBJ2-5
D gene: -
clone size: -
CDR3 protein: CASRRRGGQGTQYF
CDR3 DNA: TGTGCCAGCAGACGCCGAGGAGGGCAAGGGACCCAGTACTTC

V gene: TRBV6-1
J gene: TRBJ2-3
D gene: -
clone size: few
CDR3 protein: CASTRDIPSTDTQYF
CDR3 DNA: TGTGCCAGTACCCGGGACATACCCTCCACAGATACGCAGTATTTT

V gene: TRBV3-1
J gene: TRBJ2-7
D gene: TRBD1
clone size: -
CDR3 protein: CASSQGTQGTYEQYF
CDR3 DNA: TGTGCCAGCAGCCAAGGGACACAGGGGACCTACGAGCAGTACTTC

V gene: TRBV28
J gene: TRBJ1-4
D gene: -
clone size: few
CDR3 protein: CASSFGRFYEKLFF
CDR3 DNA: TGTGCCAGCAGTTTCGGCAGATTTTACGAAAAACTGTTTTTT

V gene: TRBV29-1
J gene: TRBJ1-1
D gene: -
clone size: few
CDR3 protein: CSVVGPVEGTEAFF
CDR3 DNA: TGCAGCGTTGTGGGTCCGGTTGAGGGGACGGAAGCTTTCTTT

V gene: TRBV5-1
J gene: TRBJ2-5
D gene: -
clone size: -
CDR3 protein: CASSSPWSTQETQYF
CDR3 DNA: TGCGCCAGCAGCAGCCCGTGGTCAACCCAGGAGACCCAGTACTTC

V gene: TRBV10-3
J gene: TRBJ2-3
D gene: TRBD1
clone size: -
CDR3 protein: CAIATNRGSTDTQYF
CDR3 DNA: TGTGCCATCGCTACCAACAGGGGTAGCACAGATACGCAGTATTTT

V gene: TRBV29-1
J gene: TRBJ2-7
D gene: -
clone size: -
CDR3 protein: CSVKTGYEQYF
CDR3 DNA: TGCAGCGTTAAAACGGGGTACGAGCAGTACTTC

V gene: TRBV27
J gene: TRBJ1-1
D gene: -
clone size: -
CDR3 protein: CASSHARTGEAFF
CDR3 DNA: TGTGCCAGCAGTCACGCCAGAACAGGTGAAGCTTTCTTT

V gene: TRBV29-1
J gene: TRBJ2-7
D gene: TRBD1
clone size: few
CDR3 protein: CSVEGGDRARIYEQYF
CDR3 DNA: TGCAGCGTTGAAGGGGGGGACAGGGCGAGAATCTACGAGCAGTACTTC

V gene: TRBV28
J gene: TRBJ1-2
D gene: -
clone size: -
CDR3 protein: CASRTQSRYTF
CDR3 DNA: TGTGCCAGCAGGACACAGAGTCGCTACACCTTC

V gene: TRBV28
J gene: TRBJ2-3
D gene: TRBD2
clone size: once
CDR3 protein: CASSLLTSGGASDTQYF
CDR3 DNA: TGTGCCAGCAGTCTACTCACTAGCGGGGGGGCTTCAGATACGCAGTATTTT

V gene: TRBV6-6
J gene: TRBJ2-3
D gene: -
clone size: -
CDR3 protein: CASSPYSSASADTQYF
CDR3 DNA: TGTGCCAGCAGCCCTTACTCTAGCGCAAGTGCAGATACGCAGTATTTT

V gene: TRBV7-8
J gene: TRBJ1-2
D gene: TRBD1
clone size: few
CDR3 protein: CASSKDRSNYGYTF
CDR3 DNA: TGTGCCAGCAGCAAGGACAGGAGTAACTATGGCTACACCTTC

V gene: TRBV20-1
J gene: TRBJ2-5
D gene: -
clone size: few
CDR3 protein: CSARADLYQETQYF
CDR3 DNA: TGCAGTGCTAGAGCTGATCTGTACCAAGAGACCCAGTACTTC

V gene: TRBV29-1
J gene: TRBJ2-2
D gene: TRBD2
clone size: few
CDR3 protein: CSVPPPGGQTGELFF
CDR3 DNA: TGCAGCGTGCCACCACCGGGGGGGCAGACCGGGGAGCTGTTTTTT

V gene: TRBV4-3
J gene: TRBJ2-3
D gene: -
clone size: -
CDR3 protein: CASSQSGTTDTQYF
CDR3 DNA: TGCGCCAGCAGCCAATCGGGGACCACAGATACGCAGTATTTT

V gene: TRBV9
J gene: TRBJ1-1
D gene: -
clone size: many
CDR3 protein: CASSVGRDTEAFF
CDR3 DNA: TGTGCCAGCAGCGTTGGCCGGGACACTGAAGCTTTCTTT